Listed below are T cell receptor beta chains from one sample, sequenced in a study of blood T cells in healthy people across ages. MiXCR, applied by TCRdb to the 5' RACE reads, yields one record per CDR3 protein. The top ten clones hold approximately 20% of a sample with 920,000 or so distinct CDR3 sequences, 40% to 50% of them seen once. Sequenced material: blood. These receptors were taken from an older woman in good health. The conserved cysteine and the conserved F or W are not part of the CDR3 here.

J: TRBJ2-1; V: TRBV11-2; CDR3: ASSLTGGTYNEQF
J: TRBJ1-1; V: TRBV12-3/TRBV12-4; CDR3: ASSLGTGGAGTEAF
J: TRBJ2-3; V: TRBV27; CDR3: ASSLRGAPRPDTQY
J: TRBJ2-2; V: TRBV7-2; CDR3: ASSSRANTGELF
J: TRBJ2-7; V: TRBV10-3; CDR3: AISVVGGNYEQY
J: NA; V: TRBV5-1; CDR3: AGSFRGYEQY
J: TRBJ1-1; V: TRBV7-9; CDR3: ASSLAARNTEAF
J: NA; V: TRBV20-1; CDR3: SAGTSGRVGTSYEQY
J: TRBJ1-6; V: TRBV7-9; CDR3: ASSSRTESLYNSPLH
J: TRBJ2-3; V: TRBV4-1; CDR3: ASSQALISTDTQY
J: TRBJ1-6; V: TRBV15; CDR3: ATSRQQGAPGTLH
J: TRBJ2-6; V: TRBV25-1; CDR3: ASSWSPGANVLT
J: TRBJ2-7; V: TRBV20-1; CDR3: SAALRAGPYEQY
J: NA; V: TRBV2; CDR3: ASSTAGFDEQY
J: TRBJ2-1; V: TRBV4-2; CDR3: TSSQDGDRRYNEQF
J: TRBJ2-5; V: TRBV25-1; CDR3: ASSSGGDETQY
J: TRBJ2-3; V: TRBV20-1; CDR3: SATRTSGNLLTDTQY
J: TRBJ2-5; V: TRBV28; CDR3: ASGDGASQETQY
J: TRBJ2-1; V: TRBV12-3/TRBV12-4; CDR3: ASSFPSSGRYPNEQF
J: TRBJ1-5; V: TRBV5-5; CDR3: ASSVDSYSNQPQH
J: TRBJ2-7; V: TRBV4-1; CDR3: ASSQTSGNYEQY
J: TRBJ2-7; V: TRBV7-7; CDR3: ASSLADRYEQY
J: TRBJ2-1; V: TRBV24-1; CDR3: ATSDLRASGRNEQF
J: TRBJ2-6; V: TRBV12-3/TRBV12-4; CDR3: ASSPGMWGANVLT
J: TRBJ1-1; V: TRBV4-2; CDR3: ASSQDLGRETEAF
J: TRBJ1-2; V: TRBV6-6; CDR3: ASSYDREADGYT
J: TRBJ2-2; V: TRBV29-1; CDR3: SVGMTGTGELF
J: TRBJ2-7; V: TRBV4-2; CDR3: ASSQETAGEKKQY
J: NA; V: TRBV20-1; CDR3: SARGGHPSEQY
J: TRBJ2-3; V: TRBV20-1; CDR3: SARDHILPGDTQY
J: TRBJ2-2; V: TRBV11-1; CDR3: ASSVSLNTGELF
J: TRBJ2-1; V: TRBV20-1; CDR3: SARRTGGAGYNEQF
J: TRBJ2-5; V: TRBV4-1; CDR3: ASSDQEGMGNEQY
J: NA; V: TRBV7-2; CDR3: ASSSDLNSYEQY
J: TRBJ2-5; V: TRBV5-5; CDR3: ASSPRGHLQETQY
J: TRBJ2-5; V: TRBV7-8; CDR3: ASSLAGIENTAETQY
J: TRBJ2-4; V: TRBV4-2; CDR3: ASSQGAGGTPAKNIQY
J: TRBJ2-5; V: TRBV27; CDR3: ASRALWGLEEETQY
J: TRBJ1-6; V: TRBV6-5; CDR3: ASSTRDHHNSPLH
J: TRBJ2-7; V: TRBV2; CDR3: ASTAYEQY
J: TRBJ1-1; V: TRBV2; CDR3: ATKEVQDTEAF
J: NA; V: TRBV20-1; CDR3: SAPYPYEQY
J: TRBJ1-2; V: TRBV20-1; CDR3: SARPVGVGLNYGYT
J: TRBJ2-1; V: TRBV20-1; CDR3: SARPPSGIYNEQF
J: TRBJ2-7; V: TRBV3-1; CDR3: ASSQVGLAERRHEQY
J: TRBJ2-7; V: TRBV11-2; CDR3: ASRSGLADSYEQY
J: TRBJ2-4; V: TRBV20-1; CDR3: SAQNRVTAKNIQY
J: TRBJ2-5; V: TRBV12-3/TRBV12-4; CDR3: ASSLWGEETQY
J: TRBJ1-1; V: TRBV12-3/TRBV12-4; CDR3: ASSLDRYEAF
J: TRBJ2-7; V: TRBV20-1; CDR3: SARDTGGPVYEQY
J: TRBJ2-3; V: TRBV20-1; CDR3: SATDRETSTDTQY
J: TRBJ1-1; V: TRBV20-1; CDR3: SARGWDTEAF
J: TRBJ1-5; V: TRBV3-1; CDR3: ASSFTGSRQPQH